These 22 T cell receptor beta chains originate from one sample sequenced in a study of cytomegalovirus exposure and HLA in healthy donors. The PCR was carried out with 60 Vbeta primers and 13 Jbeta primers. This table comes from immunoSEQ multiplex PCR, and its TCRdb copy is limited to in-frame clones, with some not included. Among roughly 100,000 clones, around three quarters were seen once, and the ten largest hold around 3.5%. The sequencing sample was made of PBMCs. The receptors were sampled from a male donor in good health and CMV-seropositive.

The chain is built from TRBV5-5 and TRBJ2-7; 9 bases agree with TRBD1. Trimming took 3 bases from V and 3 from J; bases not matched to a gene: 10. Germline assignment: CDR1 SGHKS and CDR2 YYEKEE (reference sequence). The CDR3 contains 16 residues. CDR3 bases: TGTGCCAGCAGCTGGTCGGGACAGGGTCAACTCTACGAGCAGTACTTC. It codes for CASSWSGQGQLYEQYF.

There are a few counts of this clone. The chain links TRBV9 to TRBJ1-1, with D possibly being TRBD1 (5 bases). The CDR3 loop spans 12 amino acids. V was trimmed by 0 bases and J by 5 bases, leaving 5 bases between them. Looked up from germline, CDR1 is SGDLS and CDR2 is YYNGEE. CDR3 sequence (DNA): TGTGCCAGCAGCGTAGACAGGACTGAAGCTTTCTTT. This gives the protein CASSVDRTEAFF.

The rearrangement joins TRBV9 to TRBJ2-3; D remains ambiguous. The CDR3 has 15 residues. V lost 0 bases and J 1 base, leaving 9 bases between the germline ends. The germline CDR1 and CDR2 sequences are SGDLS and YYNGEE. In nucleotides, the CDR3 is TGTGCCAGCAGCGTAGTTTCATTAGGCACAGATACGCAGTATTTT. It translates to CASSVVSLGTDTQYF.

The CDR3 DNA reads as TGTGCCAGCAGCCAAGGGCTAGCCTTCAATGAGCAGTTCTTC. Its protein is CASSQGLAFNEQFF. The chain combines TRBV7-3 with TRBJ2-1, with a tentative D call TRBD2 (5 bases). This CDR3 region has 14 residues. Germline V gene lookup returns CDR1 SGHTA and CDR2 FQGTGA. The V end lost 5 bases, the J end lost 6 bases, and 14 bases lay between the germline ends.

The V gene is TRBV7-2, the J gene TRBJ2-7; 7 nucleotides align to TRBD2. CDR3 size: 14 residues. Looked up from germline, CDR1 is SGHTA and CDR2 is FQGNSA. The V gene end was trimmed by 6 bases and the J gene end by 5 bases; junction bases not matched to a gene: 10. CDR3 sequence: CASSRGVGSHEQYF. DNA of the CDR3: TGTGCCAGCAGTCGGGGGGTAGGGTCCCACGAGCAGTACTTC.

V and J are TRBV6-1 and TRBJ1-2, with D possibly matching TRBD1 (5 bases). This CDR3 has 15 residues. V lost 1 base and J lost 3, with 12 bases in between. CDR1 and CDR2 from the germline V gene are MNHNS and SASEGT. The CDR3, as DNA: TGTGCCAGCAGTGAAGGCCTCCCAGGGTACTATGGCTACACCTTC. As protein: CASSEGLPGYYGYTF.

The V call is TRBV20-1, the J call TRBJ1-1; no firm D call. V was trimmed by 5 bases and J by 10 bases, leaving 14 bases between them. Germline V lookup: CDR1 DFQATT, CDR2 SNEGSKA (reference sequence). The CDR3 length is 11 residues. In DNA form, the CDR3 reads TGCAGTGCTTACCTCGTTGATAGAGCTTTCTTT. As protein: CSAYLVDRAFF.

The gene calls are TRBV28 and TRBJ1-1; D may be TRBD1 (6 bases). Trimming took 6 bases from V and 2 from J, leaving 10 bases between them. This CDR3 has 13 residues. Germline lookup yields CDR1 MDHEN and CDR2 SYDVKM. CDR3 amino acids: CASRQQGNTEAFF. CDR3 DNA sequence: TGTGCCAGCAGACAACAGGGCAACACTGAAGCTTTCTTT.

This rearrangement joins TRBV5-1 to TRBJ1-4; no definite D call. Trimming stripped 1 base from V and 0 bases from J, with 10 bases between. In germline, CDR1 is SGHRS, CDR2 YFSETQ. CDR3 length: 16 residues. The CDR3 region is CASSLFEGATNEKLFF. CDR3 in DNA: TGCGCCAGCAGCTTGTTTGAGGGTGCAACTAATGAAAAACTGTTTTTT.

This clone was seen a handful of times. The V call is TRBV6-5, the J call TRBJ2-7; maybe TRBD2 (6 bases). Germline loops: CDR1 MNHEY, CDR2 SVGAGI. The CDR3 extends over 13 amino acids. V lost 10 bases to trimming and J lost 5 bases, with 18 bases between them. CDR3 sequence reads: CATKGGARNEQYF. CDR3 bases: TGTGCCACAAAAGGAGGGGCCAGGAACGAGCAGTACTTC.

The V call is TRBV27, the J call TRBJ1-5; 9 bases align to TRBD1. Germline CDR1 and CDR2: MNHEY and SMNVEV (reference sequence). This CDR3 is 17 amino acids long. V shed 1 base and J 3 bases; nucleotides not matched to a gene: 7. CDR3 nucleotides: TGTGCCAGCAGTTTATTAGGGGACAGGGCGATCAATCAGCCCCAGCATTTT. It encodes CASSLLGDRAINQPQHF.

This chain joins TRBV19 and TRBJ2-5, with D possibly matching TRBD1 (6 bases). The germline V gene encodes CDR1 LNHDA and CDR2 SQIVND (reference sequence). The CDR3 covers 13 residues. V lost 7 bases, J lost 4 bases, and 13 bases lay in between. The CDR3 reads CASTRGTRETQYF. The CDR3, as DNA: TGTGCCAGTACCAGGGGAACCAGAGAGACCCAGTACTTC.

This chain uses TRBV4-2 with TRBJ2-5, with D possibly matching TRBD2 (6 bases). V was shortened by 0 bases and J by 13 bases, with 21 bases between the two germline ends. In germline, CDR1 is LGHNA, CDR2 YNFKEQ. The CDR3 runs 15 residues. DNA for the CDR3: TGTGCCAGCAGCCAAGATGGACATCGGGGGACGGACTCGTACTTC. Translated: CASSQDGHRGTDSYF.

The rearrangement joins TRBV6-5 to TRBJ2-1; TRBD1 agrees at 10 bases. Germline CDR1 reads MNHEY; CDR2 reads SVGAGI. There are 11 residues in the CDR3. Trimming took 5 bases from V and 14 from J; bases not matched to a gene: 3. The CDR3 sequence: CASSRGTGEFF. CDR3 nucleotides: TGTGCCAGCAGTCGGGGGACAGGGGAGTTCTTC.

The chain employs TRBV6-7 and TRBJ1-5; D is ambiguous. TRBV6-7 qualifies as an ORF whose function is uncertain. This CDR3 has 17 residues. V lost 0 bases to trimming and J lost 6 bases, with 18 bases between them. CDR3 bases: TGTGCCAGCAGTTACTCGAAATCTGGGCTCCCCAGTCAGCCCCAGCATTTT. Translated, it gives CASSYSKSGLPSQPQHF.

This sequence joins TRBV25-1 and TRBJ2-1, with D perhaps matching TRBD2 (5 bases). CDR1 and CDR2 (germline): MGHDK, SYGVNS. The CDR3 totals 13 residues. V was pared by 2 bases and J by 9 bases, with 11 bases between. This chain's CDR3 is CASSELRGGEQFF. CDR3 in DNA: TGTGCCAGCAGTGAACTACGGGGTGGTGAGCAGTTCTTC. The whole variable domain, filled in from reference TRBV25-1 and TRBJ2-1, reads EADIYQTPRYLVIGTGKKITLECSQTMGHDKMYWYQQDPGMELHLIHYSYGVNSTEKGDLSSESTVSRIRTEHFPLTLESARPSHTSQYLCASSELRGGEQFFGPGTRLTVL.

The V gene is TRBV7-8, the J gene TRBJ1-2; 8 bases align to TRBD1. Per germline, CDR1 SGHVS and CDR2 FQNEAQ. This CDR3 comprises 14 residues. After removal of 5 bases from V and 5 bases from J, the junction contained 7 bases not matched to a gene. The CDR3 sequence is CASSPSTGEYGYTF. Written as DNA, the CDR3 is TGTGCCAGCAGCCCTTCGACAGGGGAATATGGCTACACCTTC.

V gene TRBV7-8 combines with J gene TRBJ1-1; D might be TRBD1 (5 bases). Germline V lookup: CDR1 SGHVS, CDR2 FQNEAQ. Deletions cut 6 bases from V and 4 bases from J, with 18 bases between. The CDR3 covers 15 residues. The CDR3 DNA reads TGTGCCAGCAGTCCAGGGAACATTCGTGGCACTGAAGCTTTCTTT. This codes for CASSPGNIRGTEAFF.

The chain employs TRBV7-6 and TRBJ2-5; maybe TRBD2 (5 bases). Trimming pared 5 bases from V and 4 bases from J, leaving 8 bases between. This CDR3 spans 12 amino acids. The germline CDR1 and CDR2 sequences are SGHVS and FNYEAQ. CDR3 nucleotides: TGTGCCAGCAGCCCAGAGGGAGAGACCCAGTACTTC. Translation: CASSPEGETQYF.

J is TRBJ1-4 and V is TRBV2; TRBD1 matches at 8 bases. This CDR3 is 15 amino acids long. Per germline, CDR1 SNHLY and CDR2 FYNNEI. The V and J ends lost 5 bases and 3 bases, in that order; junction bases with no gene match: 5. CDR3 residues: CASSNQGAANEKLFF. CDR3 coding DNA: TGTGCCAGCAGTAACCAGGGGGCGGCTAATGAAAAACTGTTTTTT.

V gene TRBV30 combines with J gene TRBJ1-5, with D maybe TRBD1 (6 bases). CDR1 is GTSNPN and CDR2 is SVGIG in the germline V gene (reference sequence). V lost 0 bases and J lost 6, with 18 bases in between. This CDR3 is 16 amino acids long. The CDR3 nucleotides read TGTGCCTGGAGTGTACTGGGGCAGGGGTTCGCTCAGCCCCAGCATTTT. Amino acids: CAWSVLGQGFAQPQHF.

This clone occurred once. The V and J genes are TRBV7-3 and TRBJ1-2, with 10 bases lining up with TRBD1. This CDR3 is built from 14 residues. Trimming at V came to 6 bases and at J to 3 bases, leaving 4 bases not matched to a gene. Germline CDR1 and CDR2: SGHTA and FQGTGA. CDR3 nucleotide sequence: TGTGCCAGCAGAGAGACAGGGGGCGACTATGGCTACACCTTC. Residues: CASRETGGDYGYTF.